A single sample is the source of the 27 T cell receptor beta chains below, sequenced in a study of OX40 agonist ivuxolimab in advanced cancers. Here immunoSEQ multiplex PCR was the method, and the copy in TCRdb shows in-frame clones only, minus some. The table records roughly 80,000 clones, around 87% of them present only once. The material was CD4+ or CD8+ T cells sorted from blood, obtained in a trial of the OX40 agonist ivuxolimab. The source of these receptors is an adult with an advanced solid tumor such as melanoma, head and neck, liver or kidney cancer.

This clone was recorded once. This chain uses TRBV18 with TRBJ2-7; TRBD2 is a possible D gene (5 bases). Germline lookup yields CDR1 KGHSH and CDR2 LQKENI. Trimming stripped 0 bases from V and 0 bases from J, with 9 bases between. The CDR3 totals 15 residues. The CDR3 here is CASSPPTRSSYEQYF. For the CDR3, the DNA is TGTGCCAGCTCACCACCAACTAGAAGCTCCTACGAGCAGTACTTC.

V usage is TRBV6-5 and J usage is TRBJ1-5; D ambiguous. With 7 bases removed from V and 3 bases from J, the gap between germline ends came to 16 bases. The germline V gene encodes CDR1 MNHEY and CDR2 SVGAGI. The CDR3 sequence is 15 residues long. CDR3 DNA: TGTGCCAGCATGCCAGGCTACCTGAACAATCAGCCCCAGCATTTT. Encoded protein: CASMPGYLNNQPQHF.

A single count supports this clone. V usage is TRBV5-6 and J usage is TRBJ1-1; no clear D gene. The germline CDR1 and CDR2 sequences are SGHDT and YYEEEE. The CDR3 is made up of 13 amino acids. The V gene lost 4 bases and the J gene lost 4 bases, with 11 bases spanning the gap. For the CDR3, the DNA is TGTGCCAGCAGCCCAATAATGGGCACTGAAGCTTTCTTT. It specifies CASSPIMGTEAFF.

This chain joins TRBV11-2 and TRBJ2-3; the D gene could be TRBD1 or TRBD2 (6 bases each). Germline V gene sequence: CDR1 SGHAT, CDR2 FQNNGV. The CDR3 totals 15 residues. Trimming took off 7 bases at V and 8 bases at J, with 22 bases between the two ends. The CDR3 here is CASNLLGGFPATQYF. The CDR3 nucleotides are TGTGCCAGCAATTTGCTGGGGGGCTTTCCGGCTACGCAGTATTTT.

The chain carries TRBV11-3 and TRBJ2-3; TRBD2 aligns across 13 bases. The V gene's germline CDR1 is SGHNT and CDR2 YENEEA. The V segment lost 4 bases and the J segment 1 base; nucleotides outside the gene matches: 2. The CDR3 consists of 16 residues. The CDR3 loop is CASSSGLAGGTDTQYF. CDR3 sequence (DNA): TGTGCCAGCAGCTCCGGACTAGCGGGGGGCACAGATACGCAGTATTTT.

This chain uses TRBV19 with TRBJ2-4; 10 positions match TRBD2. Germline-derived CDR1 and CDR2 are LNHDA and SQIVND (reference sequence). This CDR3 has 14 amino acids. The V segment lost 7 bases and the J segment 5 bases; nucleotides outside the gene matches: 5. The CDR3 DNA reads TGTGCCAGTACCGCCGGGACTAGCGAAAACATTCAGTACTTC. It encodes CASTAGTSENIQYF. Using reference TRBV19 and TRBJ2-4 for the parts outside the CDR3, the full variable domain is DGGITQSPKYLFRKEGQNVTLSCEQNLNHDAMYWYRQDPGQGLRLIYYSQIVNDFQKGDIAEGYSVSREKKESFPLTVTSAQKNPTAFYLCASTAGTSENIQYFGAGTRLSVL.

Regarding this clone: Because it lacks the conserved phenylalanine or tryptophan at the end, this CDR3 is likely a read error. The chain recombines TRBV5-4 with TRBJ1-2; TRBD1 matches at 8 bases. V lost 4 bases, J lost 8 bases, and 7 bases stayed unmatched. The CDR3 runs to 13 residues. Germline CDR1 SGHNT, CDR2 YYREEE (reference sequence). The CDR3 DNA reads TGTGCCAGCAGCCCGGACAGGGTAGGCGGCTACACCCTC. As protein: CASSPDRVGGYTL.

The chain has TRBV5-1 and TRBJ2-3, with a possible D match to TRBD2 (5 bases). Germline assignment: CDR1 SGHRS and CDR2 YFSETQ. The CDR3 contains 15 residues. V lost 0 bases, J lost 5 bases, and 13 bases lay in between. The CDR3 loop reads CASSLVRGPGDTQYF. In DNA form, the CDR3 reads TGCGCCAGCAGCTTGGTACGGGGTCCCGGAGATACGCAGTATTTT. Full variable domain (outside the CDR3, taken from reference TRBV5-1 and TRBJ2-3): KAGVTQTPRYLIKTRGQQVTLSCSPISGHRSVSWYQQTPGQGLQFLFEYFSETQRNKGNFPGRFSGRQFSNSRSEMNVSTLELGDSALYLCASSLVRGPGDTQYFGPGTRLTVL.

This rearrangement joins TRBV5-1 to TRBJ2-1; a possible D gene is TRBD2 (7 bases). Germline assignment: CDR1 SGHRS and CDR2 YFSETQ. Trimming left V 1 base short and J 7 bases short, with 18 bases between. The CDR3 has 16 amino acids. In DNA form, the CDR3 reads TGCGCCAGCAGCTTGAAGGGGGGGTCAGCCCATAATGAGCAGTTCTTC. Residues: CASSLKGGSAHNEQFF.

The rearrangement uses TRBV5-4 and TRBJ2-2; tentative D call: TRBD1 (5 bases). Trimming removed 4 bases from V and 1 base from J, with 8 bases in between. The CDR3 consists of 14 residues. From germline, CDR1 is SGHNT and CDR2 YYREEE (reference sequence). CDR3 in DNA: TGTGCCAGCAGCGGGGCTAGGAACACCGGGGAGCTGTTTTTT. Amino acid sequence: CASSGARNTGELFF.

The DNA for the CDR3 is TGTGCCAGCAGCCGAGACGGGGGGGATCAGCCCCAGCATTTT. Amino acids: CASSRDGGDQPQHF. V gene TRBV5-6 combines with J gene TRBJ1-5; TRBD1 might be the D (5 bases). CDR3 length: 14 amino acids. Looked up from germline, CDR1 is SGHDT and CDR2 is YYEEEE. The germline V and J ends were trimmed by 4 bases and 5 bases, with 13 bases remaining between them.

The chain recombines TRBV28 with TRBJ1-2; no firm D call. Trimming shortened V by 5 bases and J by 2 bases, and 9 bases separated the two germline ends. The CDR3 runs 13 residues. The germline gives CDR1 MDHEN, CDR2 SYDVKM. CDR3: CASSRHGNYGYTF. CDR3 bases: TGTGCCAGCAGTCGACACGGAAACTATGGCTACACCTTC.

This clone was detected only once. The chain recombines TRBV7-2 with TRBJ2-7, with D possibly being TRBD1 or TRBD2 (6 bases each). V gave up 5 bases and J gave up 0 bases, with 23 bases separating them. There are 18 residues in the CDR3. CDR1 and CDR2 from the germline V gene are SGHTA and FQGNSA. The CDR3 coding sequence is TGTGCCAGCAGCCCTAAGCCGACAGGACTCGGGAGCTCCTACGAGCAGTACTTC. Encoded protein: CASSPKPTGLGSSYEQYF.

The chain links TRBV7-8 to TRBJ2-2; 11 bases map to TRBD2. Per the germline V gene, CDR1 is SGHVS and CDR2 is FQNEAQ. The CDR3 loop spans 21 amino acids. Unmatched junction bases numbered 28, after V lost 10 bases and J lost 6 bases. The CDR3 DNA is TGTGCCACCCGCGGGTTGTTGTACCACGAAGAACTAGCGGGAGTGGCCGGGGAGCTGTTTTTT. Its protein is CATRGLLYHEELAGVAGELFF.

The chain employs TRBV27 and TRBJ2-5, with D possibly matching TRBD1 (6 bases). The V end lost 3 bases, the J end lost 5 bases, and 10 bases lay between the germline ends. The CDR3 consists of 13 residues. The germline V gene has CDR1 MNHEY and CDR2 SMNVEV (reference sequence). CDR3 in amino acids: CASSFGGPETQYF. CDR3 sequence (DNA): TGTGCCAGCAGTTTTGGGGGCCCGGAGACCCAGTACTTC.

This rearrangement joins TRBV27 to TRBJ2-7; TRBD2 agrees at 7 bases. The J segment lost 12 bases and the V segment lost 3 bases, leaving 8 bases of the junction unmatched. CDR1 is MNHEY, CDR2 SMNVEV, per germline (reference sequence). The CDR3 consists of 12 residues. The CDR3 loop is CASSFRSGTVYF. The CDR3 nucleotides read TGTGCCAGCAGTTTTCGGAGCGGGACTGTGTACTTC.

V and J are TRBV5-1 and TRBJ1-1; D uncertain. The germline V and J ends were trimmed by 5 bases and 0 bases, with 8 bases remaining between them. In germline, CDR1 is SGHRS, CDR2 YFSETQ. The CDR3 sequence is 13 residues long. The chain's CDR3 is CASRTRLNTEAFF. The CDR3 coding sequence is TGCGCCAGCAGGACCCGCTTGAACACTGAAGCTTTCTTT.

The chain has TRBV28 and TRBJ2-7; D unclear. With 6 bases removed from V and 5 bases from J, the gap between germline ends came to 17 bases. CDR1 MDHEN and CDR2 SYDVKM come from the germline V gene. CDR3 length: 14 amino acids. This CDR3 is CASSLLPPINEQYF. CDR3 coding DNA: TGTGCCAGCAGCCTCCTTCCGCCGATTAACGAGCAGTACTTC. The variable domain in full, completed from reference TRBV28 and TRBJ2-7, reads DVKVTQSSRYLVKRTGEKVFLECVQDMDHENMFWYRQDPGLGLRLIYFSYDVKMKEKGDIPEGYSVSREKKERFSLILESASTNQTSMYLCASSLLPPINEQYFGPGTRLTVT.

The V and J genes are TRBV2 and TRBJ1-2; perhaps TRBD1 as D (6 bases). The V gene lost 5 bases and the J gene lost 3 bases, with 16 bases spanning the gap. The CDR3 is 15 amino acids. Germline lookup yields CDR1 SNHLY and CDR2 FYNNEI. The CDR3 loop is CASSPTGRGDYGYTF. The DNA for the CDR3 is TGTGCCAGCAGTCCAACGGGCAGGGGAGACTATGGCTACACCTTC.

The chain is built from TRBV6-1 and TRBJ1-2; 9 nucleotides align to TRBD1. Germline trimming cut 6 bases from V and 4 bases from J; bases unmatched to any gene: 6. The CDR3 loop spans 14 amino acids. Germline V lookup: CDR1 MNHNS, CDR2 SASEGT. The chain's CDR3 is CASRGGQGSYGYTF. For the CDR3, the DNA is TGTGCCAGCAGGGGGGGACAGGGAAGCTATGGCTACACCTTC.

V usage is TRBV2 and J usage is TRBJ2-3; 9 positions match TRBD1. The CDR3 extends over 14 amino acids. The V gene's germline CDR1 is SNHLY and CDR2 FYNNEI. The trim removed 6 bases at V and 4 bases at J, leaving 5 bases unmatched. CDR3 residues: CASRPGQGPDTQYF. CDR3 sequence (DNA): TGTGCCAGCAGACCGGGACAGGGACCAGATACGCAGTATTTT.

This chain connects TRBV7-9 to TRBJ2-7; 9 bases are shared with TRBD2. Trimming took 4 bases from V and 3 from J; bases not matched to a gene: 7. Germline V lookup: CDR1 SEHNR, CDR2 FQNEAQ (reference sequence). The CDR3 runs to 15 residues. The CDR3 DNA reads TGTGCCAGCAGCTCATGGAGTAGCGGGAGCTACGAGCAGTACTTC. Its protein is CASSSWSSGSYEQYF.

V gene TRBV7-2 combines with J gene TRBJ2-7, with TRBD1 matching 8 bases. Germline V CDR1 and CDR2: SGHTA, FQGNSA. The CDR3 runs to 14 residues. Losses at the gene ends were 5 bases for V and 7 bases for J; bases not matched to a gene: 10. DNA for the CDR3: TGTGCCAGCAGCAGGGGACAGGCCAGCTCTGAGCAGTACTTC. It specifies CASSRGQASSEQYF.

J is TRBJ1-1 and V is TRBV6-6; D is unclear. Looked up from germline, CDR1 is MNHNY and CDR2 is SVGAGI (reference sequence). This CDR3 region has 14 residues. Trimming removed 6 bases from V and 0 bases from J, with 11 bases in between. The CDR3 protein is CASRYGSMNTEAFF. CDR3 nucleotide sequence: TGTGCCAGCAGATATGGCTCCATGAACACTGAAGCTTTCTTT.

This clone came up once. The rearrangement uses TRBV5-1 and TRBJ2-2, with D maybe TRBD2 (6 bases). Trimming cost V 2 bases and J 7 bases, with 12 bases left between them. This CDR3 contains 14 residues. Germline V gene lookup returns CDR1 SGHRS and CDR2 YFSETQ. CDR3 amino acids: CASSFGTSDGELFF. CDR3 DNA: TGCGCCAGCAGCTTCGGGACTTCGGACGGGGAGCTGTTTTTT.

The gene calls are TRBV28 and TRBJ1-5, with TRBD1 matching 8 bases. In germline, CDR1 is MDHEN, CDR2 SYDVKM. J gave up 14 bases and V 6 bases, and 6 bases lay outside the gene matches. This CDR3 comprises 11 residues. The DNA for the CDR3 is TGTGCCAGCAGCCTCGGACAGGGCAAGCATTTT. Its protein is CASSLGQGKHF.

This chain links TRBV9 with TRBJ2-5, with TRBD1 identical over 8 bases. Germline CDR1 SGDLS, CDR2 YYNGEE. The CDR3 sequence is 16 residues long. Trimming took 0 bases from V and 5 from J; bases not matched to a gene: 9. The CDR3 bases are TGTGCCAGCAGCGTAGACCCCCGGACAGGGATGGAGACCCAGTACTTC. Amino acids: CASSVDPRTGMETQYF.